This T cell receptor (beta chain) was retrieved from a study of cytomegalovirus exposure and HLA in healthy donors. Study at large: The 130 or so validation repertoires, a later analysis reported, used the same platform as the approximately 730 repertoires from the first cohort.

Libraries were prepared by immunoSEQ multiplex PCR; TCRdb keeps only in-frame clonotypes and omits some of them. The repertoire holds a few hundred thousand clones, roughly 87% seen once, with approximately 0.9% in the top ten. The CDR3 has 14 residues. CDR1 is SNHLY, CDR2 FYNNEI, per germline. Trimming removed 8 bases from V and 1 base from J, with 12 bases in between. The rearrangement uses TRBV2 and TRBJ2-1; D perhaps matches TRBD2 (6 bases). This TCR derives from a man younger than 45 in good health and CMV-seronegative. Sequenced: PBMCs. CDR3 in DNA: TGTGCCAGCGCAGGGACTCCTTCCTACAATGAGCAGTTCTTC. Amino acid sequence: CASAGTPSYNEQFF.